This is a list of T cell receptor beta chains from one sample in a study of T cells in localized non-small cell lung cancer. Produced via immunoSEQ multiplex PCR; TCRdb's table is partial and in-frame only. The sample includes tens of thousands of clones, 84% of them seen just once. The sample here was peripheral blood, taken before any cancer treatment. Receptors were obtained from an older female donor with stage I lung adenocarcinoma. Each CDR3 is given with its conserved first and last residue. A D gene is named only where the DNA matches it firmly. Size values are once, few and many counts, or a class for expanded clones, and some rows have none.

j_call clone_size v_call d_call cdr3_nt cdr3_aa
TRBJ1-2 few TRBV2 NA TGTGCCAGCAGACCGGCAGGGTTTGGCTACACCTTC CASRPAGFGYTF
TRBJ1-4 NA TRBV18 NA TGTGCCAGCTCAGGAGGGATTGCAACTAATGAAAAACTGTTTTTT CASSGGIATNEKLFF
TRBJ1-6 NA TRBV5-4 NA TGTGCCAGCAGCTTATCTTCGGGGGTAAATAATTCACCCCTCCACTTT CASSLSSGVNNSPLHF
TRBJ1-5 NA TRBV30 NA TGTGCCTGGAGTCTCCAGGGAAATCAGCCCCAGCATTTT CAWSLQGNQPQHF
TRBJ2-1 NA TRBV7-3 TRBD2 TGTGCCAGCAGCTTACAGGGCGGGACTAGCGTTACGCAGTTCTTC CASSLQGGTSVTQFF
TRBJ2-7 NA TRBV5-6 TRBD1 TGTGCGACGAACAGGGGCTCTCTTTACGAGCAGTACTTC CATNRGSLYEQYF
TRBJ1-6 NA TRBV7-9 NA TGTGCCAGCACCCGGGATTCCTATAATTCACCCCTCCACTTT CASTRDSYNSPLHF
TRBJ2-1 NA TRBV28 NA TGTGCCAGCAGTTCGACGGATGGAGAGCAGTTCTTC CASSSTDGEQFF
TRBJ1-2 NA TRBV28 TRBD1 TGTGCCAGCAGCCCAACAGGGGTCGCTAACTATGGCTACACCTTC CASSPTGVANYGYTF
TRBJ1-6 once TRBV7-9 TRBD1 TGTGCCAGCAGCTCAGGACAGGGGGCACCCCTCCACTTT CASSSGQGAPLHF
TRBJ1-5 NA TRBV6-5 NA TGTGCCAGCAGTTCATACAGGGATGCGGGACAGCCCCAGCATTTT CASSSYRDAGQPQHF
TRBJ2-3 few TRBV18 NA TGTGCCAGCTCACCAGTCCAGCGGCCCACAGATACGCAGTATTTT CASSPVQRPTDTQYF
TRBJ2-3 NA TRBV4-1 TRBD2 TGCGCCAGCAGCCAAGATCACGGCGGGAGTTCAGATACGCAGTATTTT CASSQDHGGSSDTQYF
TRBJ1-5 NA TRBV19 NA TGTGCCAGTAGTTCGATAGGGATGGTACAGGTTTCGGATCAGCCCCAGCATTTT CASSSIGMVQVSDQPQHF
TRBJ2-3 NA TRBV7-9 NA TGTGCCAGCAGCTTAGAAGGGACACAAAAACGCACAGATACGCAGTATTTT CASSLEGTQKRTDTQYF
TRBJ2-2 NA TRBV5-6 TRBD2 TGTGCCCGCACTAGCGGGAGGGCCGAGAACACCGGGGAGCTGTTTTTT CARTSGRAENTGELFF
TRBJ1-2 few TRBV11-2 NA TGTGCCAGCAGCCCCCTTCGGAGAGAAGGCGGCTACACCTTC CASSPLRREGGYTF
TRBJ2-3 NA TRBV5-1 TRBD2 TGCGCCAGCAGCTCGGGCCTAGCGGGGGGAATAGATACGCAGTATTTT CASSSGLAGGIDTQYF
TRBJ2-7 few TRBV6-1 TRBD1 TGTGCCAGCCTTAATCGGGCAGGGGGCCCCTACGAGCAGTACTTC CASLNRAGGPYEQYF
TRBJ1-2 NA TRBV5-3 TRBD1 TGTGCCAGTCACAGGGGGGTTAACTATGGCTACACCTTC CASHRGVNYGYTF
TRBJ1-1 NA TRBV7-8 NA TGTGCCAGCAGCTCGACAGGCTCGAACACTGAAGCTTTCTTT CASSSTGSNTEAFF
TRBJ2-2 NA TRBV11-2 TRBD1 TGTGCCAGCAGCTTGTCCAAAGACAGGGGCGGTAGAACCGGGGAGCTGTTTTTT CASSLSKDRGGRTGELFF
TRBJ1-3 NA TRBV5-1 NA TGCGCCAGCAGCTTGGAGGACAGTGGGAAGAGGGGAAACACCATATATTTT CASSLEDSGKRGNTIYF
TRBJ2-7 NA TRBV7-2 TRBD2 TGTGCCAGCAGCTTTGGAGGCGGGGAGGGGGAGCAGTACTTC CASSFGGGEGEQYF